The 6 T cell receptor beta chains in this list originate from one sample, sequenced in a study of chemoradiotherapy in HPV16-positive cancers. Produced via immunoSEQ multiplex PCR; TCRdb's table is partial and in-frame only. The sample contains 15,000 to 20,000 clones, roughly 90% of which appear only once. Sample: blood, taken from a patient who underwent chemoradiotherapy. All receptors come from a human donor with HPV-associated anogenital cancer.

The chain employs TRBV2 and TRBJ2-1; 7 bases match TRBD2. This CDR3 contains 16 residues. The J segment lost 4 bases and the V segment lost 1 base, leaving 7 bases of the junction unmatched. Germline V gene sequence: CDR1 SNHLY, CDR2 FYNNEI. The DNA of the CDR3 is TGTGCCAGCAGTGAAGTTCGGCTAGCGGTGTACAATGAGCAGTTCTTC. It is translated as CASSEVRLAVYNEQFF.

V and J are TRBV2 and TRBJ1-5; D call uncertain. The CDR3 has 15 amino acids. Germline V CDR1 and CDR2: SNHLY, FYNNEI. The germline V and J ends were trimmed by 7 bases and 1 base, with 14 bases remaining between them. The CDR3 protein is CASKGPSASNQPQHF. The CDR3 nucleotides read TGTGCCAGCAAGGGCCCCTCTGCGAGCAATCAGCCCCAGCATTTT.

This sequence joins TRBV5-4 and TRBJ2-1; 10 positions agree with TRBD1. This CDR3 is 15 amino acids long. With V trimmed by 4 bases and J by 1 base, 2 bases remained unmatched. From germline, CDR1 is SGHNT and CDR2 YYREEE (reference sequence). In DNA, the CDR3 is TGTGCCAGCAGCCTGGACAGGGGGTCCTACAATGAGCAGTTCTTC. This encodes CASSLDRGSYNEQFF.

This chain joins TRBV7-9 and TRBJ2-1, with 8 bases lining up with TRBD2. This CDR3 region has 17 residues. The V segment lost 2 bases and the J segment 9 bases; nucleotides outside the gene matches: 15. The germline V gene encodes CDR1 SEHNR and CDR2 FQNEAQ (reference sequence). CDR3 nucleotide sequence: TGTGCCAGCAGCTTATGGACCGGGGGGGCCGAGTTCGGTGAGCAGTTCTTC. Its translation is CASSLWTGGAEFGEQFF.

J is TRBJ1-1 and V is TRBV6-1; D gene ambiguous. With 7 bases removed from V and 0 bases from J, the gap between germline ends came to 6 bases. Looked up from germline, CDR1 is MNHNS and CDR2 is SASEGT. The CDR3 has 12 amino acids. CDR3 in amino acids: CASTNMNTEAFF. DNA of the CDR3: TGTGCCAGCACTAACATGAACACTGAAGCTTTCTTT.

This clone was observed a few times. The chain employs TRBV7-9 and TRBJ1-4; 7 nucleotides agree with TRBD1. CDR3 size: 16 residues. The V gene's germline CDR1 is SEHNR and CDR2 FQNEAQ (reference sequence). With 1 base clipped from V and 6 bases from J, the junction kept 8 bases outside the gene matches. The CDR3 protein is CASSLGYGTADEKLFF. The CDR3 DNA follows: TGTGCCAGCAGCTTAGGGTACGGGACAGCTGATGAAAAACTGTTTTTT.